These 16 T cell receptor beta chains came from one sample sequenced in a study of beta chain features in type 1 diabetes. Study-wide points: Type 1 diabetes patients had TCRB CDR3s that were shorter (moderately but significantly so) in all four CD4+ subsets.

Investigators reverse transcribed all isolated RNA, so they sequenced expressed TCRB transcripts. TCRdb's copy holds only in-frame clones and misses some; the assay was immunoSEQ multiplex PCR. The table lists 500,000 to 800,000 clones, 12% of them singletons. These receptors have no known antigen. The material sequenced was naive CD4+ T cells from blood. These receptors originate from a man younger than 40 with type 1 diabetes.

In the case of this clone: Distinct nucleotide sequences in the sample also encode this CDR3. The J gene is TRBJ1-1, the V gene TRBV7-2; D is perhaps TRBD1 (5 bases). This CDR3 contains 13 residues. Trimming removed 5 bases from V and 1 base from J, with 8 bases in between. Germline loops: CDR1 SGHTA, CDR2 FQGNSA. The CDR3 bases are TGTGCCAGCAGCATTGGACAGAACACTGAAGCTTTCTTT. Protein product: CASSIGQNTEAFF.

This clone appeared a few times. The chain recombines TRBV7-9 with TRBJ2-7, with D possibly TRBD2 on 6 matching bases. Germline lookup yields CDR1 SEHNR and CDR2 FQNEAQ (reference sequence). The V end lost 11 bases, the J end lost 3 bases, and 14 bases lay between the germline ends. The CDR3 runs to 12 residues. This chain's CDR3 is CAEAGSYYEQYF. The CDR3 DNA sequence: TGTGCCGAGGCGGGGTCTTACTACGAGCAGTACTTC.

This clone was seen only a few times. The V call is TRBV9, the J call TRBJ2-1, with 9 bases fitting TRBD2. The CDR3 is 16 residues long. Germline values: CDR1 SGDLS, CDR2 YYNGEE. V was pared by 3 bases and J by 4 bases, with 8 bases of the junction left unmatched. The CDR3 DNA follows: TGTGCCAGCAGCGACCCTAGCGGGGAATCTTACAATGAGCAGTTCTTC. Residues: CASSDPSGESYNEQFF. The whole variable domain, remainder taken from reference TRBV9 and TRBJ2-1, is DSGVTQTPKHLITATGQRVTLRCSPRSGDLSVYWYQQSLDQGLQFLIQYYNGEERAKGNILERFSAQQFPDLHSELNLSSLELGDSALYFCASSDPSGESYNEQFFGPGTRLTVL.

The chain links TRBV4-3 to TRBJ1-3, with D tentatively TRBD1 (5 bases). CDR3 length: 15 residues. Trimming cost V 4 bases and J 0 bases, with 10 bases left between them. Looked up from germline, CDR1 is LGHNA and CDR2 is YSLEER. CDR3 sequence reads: CASSLQRGSGNTIYF. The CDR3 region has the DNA TGCGCCAGCAGCCTCCAGAGGGGCTCTGGAAACACCATATATTTT.

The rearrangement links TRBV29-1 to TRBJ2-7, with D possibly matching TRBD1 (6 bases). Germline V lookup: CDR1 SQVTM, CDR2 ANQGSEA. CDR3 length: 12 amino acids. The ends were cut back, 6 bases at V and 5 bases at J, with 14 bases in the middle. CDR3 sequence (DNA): TGCAGCGTCCGCCAACAGGGAAACGAGCAGTACTTC. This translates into CSVRQQGNEQYF.

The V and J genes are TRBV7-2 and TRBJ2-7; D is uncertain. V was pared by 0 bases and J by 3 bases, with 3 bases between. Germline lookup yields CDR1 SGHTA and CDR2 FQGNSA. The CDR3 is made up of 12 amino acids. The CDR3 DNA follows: TGTGCCAGCAGCTTAGCGAACTACGAGCAGTACTTC. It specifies CASSLANYEQYF.

In nucleotides, the CDR3 is TGTGCCTGGAGACGGACAGTCTCCTATGGCTACACCTTC. Its protein product is CAWRRTVSYGYTF. The chain combines TRBV30 with TRBJ1-2, with D possibly being TRBD1 (6 bases). Trimming removed 3 bases at V and 4 bases at J, with 12 bases between. This CDR3 has 13 amino acids. Germline V gene data show CDR1 as GTSNPN and CDR2 as SVGIG (reference sequence).

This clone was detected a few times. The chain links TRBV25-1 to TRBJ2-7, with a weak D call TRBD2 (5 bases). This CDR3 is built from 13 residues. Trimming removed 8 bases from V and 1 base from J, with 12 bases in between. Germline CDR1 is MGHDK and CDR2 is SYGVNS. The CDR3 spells CASSLGGSYEQYF. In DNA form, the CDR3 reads TGTGCCAGCTCCCTAGGAGGTTCCTACGAGCAGTACTTC.

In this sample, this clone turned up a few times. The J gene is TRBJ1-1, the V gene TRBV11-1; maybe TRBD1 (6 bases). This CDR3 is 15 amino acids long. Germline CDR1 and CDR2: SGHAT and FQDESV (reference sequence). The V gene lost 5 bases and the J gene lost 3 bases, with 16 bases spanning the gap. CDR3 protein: CASSAPKGGHTEAFF. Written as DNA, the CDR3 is TGTGCCAGCAGCGCCCCGAAAGGGGGGCACACTGAAGCTTTCTTT.

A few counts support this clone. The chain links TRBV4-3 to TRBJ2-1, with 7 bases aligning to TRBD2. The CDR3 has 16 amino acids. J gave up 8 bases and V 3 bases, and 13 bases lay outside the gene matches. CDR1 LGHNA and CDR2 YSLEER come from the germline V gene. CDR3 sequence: CASSHRKGPGRDEQFF. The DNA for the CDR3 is TGCGCCAGCAGCCACCGTAAGGGCCCAGGGAGGGATGAGCAGTTCTTC.

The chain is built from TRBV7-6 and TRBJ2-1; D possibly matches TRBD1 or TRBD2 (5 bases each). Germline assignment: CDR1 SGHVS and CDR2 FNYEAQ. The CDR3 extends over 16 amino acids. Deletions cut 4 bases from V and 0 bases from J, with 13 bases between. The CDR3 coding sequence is TGTGCCAGCAGCTGGGGGTTGTTGCACTCCTACAATGAGCAGTTCTTC. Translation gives CASSWGLLHSYNEQFF.

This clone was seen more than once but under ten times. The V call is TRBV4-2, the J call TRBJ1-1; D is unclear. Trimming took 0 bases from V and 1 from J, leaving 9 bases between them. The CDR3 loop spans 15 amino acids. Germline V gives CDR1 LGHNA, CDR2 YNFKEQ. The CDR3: CASSQDPTTNTEAFF. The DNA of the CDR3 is TGTGCCAGCAGCCAAGATCCCACAACGAACACTGAAGCTTTCTTT.

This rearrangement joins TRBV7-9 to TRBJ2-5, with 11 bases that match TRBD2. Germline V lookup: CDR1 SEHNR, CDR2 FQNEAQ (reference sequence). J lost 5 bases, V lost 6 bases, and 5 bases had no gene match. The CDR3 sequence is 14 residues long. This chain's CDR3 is CASSEGLAAETQYF. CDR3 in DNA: TGTGCCAGCAGTGAGGGACTAGCGGCGGAGACCCAGTACTTC.

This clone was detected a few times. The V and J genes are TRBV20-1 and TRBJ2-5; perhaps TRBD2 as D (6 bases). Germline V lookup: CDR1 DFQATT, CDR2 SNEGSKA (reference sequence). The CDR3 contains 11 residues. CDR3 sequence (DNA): TGCAGCGGGAGCGGCGTTGAGACCCAGTACTTC. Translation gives CSGSGVETQYF.

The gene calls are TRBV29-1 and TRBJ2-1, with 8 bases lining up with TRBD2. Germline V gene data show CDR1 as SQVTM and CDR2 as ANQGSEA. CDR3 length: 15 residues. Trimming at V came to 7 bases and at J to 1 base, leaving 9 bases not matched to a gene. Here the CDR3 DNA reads TGCAGCGCCCCCCGGGGGGGGATATCCTACAATGAGCAGTTCTTC. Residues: CSAPRGGISYNEQFF.

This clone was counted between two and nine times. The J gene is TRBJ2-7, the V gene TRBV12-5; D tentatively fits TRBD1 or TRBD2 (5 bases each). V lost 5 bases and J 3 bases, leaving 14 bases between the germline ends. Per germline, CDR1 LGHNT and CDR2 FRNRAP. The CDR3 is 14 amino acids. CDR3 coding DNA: TGTGCTAGTGGTGTGGGACCCCCTCTCTACGAGCAGTACTTC. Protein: CASGVGPPLYEQYF.